The 17 T cell receptor beta chains reported below all come from one sample, sequenced in a study of shared clonotypes between healthy human individuals. Libraries were prepared by immunoSEQ multiplex PCR; TCRdb keeps only in-frame clonotypes and omits some of them. Among about 770,000 clones, 72% were seen once, and the ten largest hold more than 1.5%. Sequenced material: memory CD4+ T cells sorted from blood. Subset denoted: CD45RA-negative fraction. The receptors shown here come from a woman in her 30s in good health.

V is TRBV2 and J is TRBJ2-5; D remains ambiguous. Germline loops: CDR1 SNHLY, CDR2 FYNNEI. The CDR3 has 14 residues. The V and J ends lost 7 bases and 0 bases respectively, with 12 bases between them. The DNA for the CDR3 is TGTGCCAGCATAAGCGCAGAGAACCAAGAGACCCAGTACTTC. Its protein product is CASISAENQETQYF.

This rearrangement joins TRBV6-1 to TRBJ2-7, with D uncertain. The CDR3 is 13 amino acids. The V gene lost 1 base and the J gene lost 2 bases, with 6 bases spanning the gap. The germline CDR1 and CDR2 sequences are MNHNS and SASEGT. The CDR3 coding sequence is TGTGCCAGCAGTGAAGAGGAACCCTACGAGCAGTACTTC. It translates to CASSEEEPYEQYF.

CDR3 DNA sequence: TGTGCCAGCTCGCCCCGAAGGGGTGATGAAAAACTGTTTTTT. Encoded protein: CASSPRRGDEKLFF. This rearrangement joins TRBV18 to TRBJ1-4, with TRBD1 as a possible D gene (5 bases). This CDR3 is built from 14 residues. The germline V gene has CDR1 KGHSH and CDR2 LQKENI. V lost 6 bases and J lost 6, with 14 bases in between.

This chain's CDR3 is CSVPKGRVDTEAFF. The CDR3 DNA reads TGCAGCGTCCCCAAAGGACGAGTGGACACTGAAGCTTTCTTT. V is TRBV29-1 and J is TRBJ1-1; D not resolved. V was clipped by 6 bases and J by 3 bases, with 17 bases between them. This CDR3 contains 14 residues. Per germline, CDR1 SQVTM and CDR2 ANQGSEA.

CDR3 nucleotides: TGTGCCAGTAGAGGACAGACGAACACCGGGGAGCTGTTTTTT. Amino acids: CASRGQTNTGELFF. The chain recombines TRBV19 with TRBJ2-2; D might be TRBD1 (6 bases). Trimming cost V 6 bases and J 0 bases, with 8 bases left between them. Germline loops: CDR1 LNHDA, CDR2 SQIVND (reference sequence). The CDR3 has 14 residues.

With regard to this clone: Germline is not matched at one junction end, which may reflect a read error. The chain recombines TRBV28 with TRBJ2-7; perhaps TRBD2 as D (6 bases). CDR1 and CDR2 from the germline V gene are MDHEN and SYDVKM. The CDR3 runs 13 residues. The CDR3 sequence: CASTQRRWGEKNF. The DNA of the CDR3 is TGTGCCAGCACCCAACGAAGGTGGGGGGAGAAGAACTTC. The full variable domain, rest sourced from reference TRBV28 and TRBJ2-7, is DVKVTQSSRYLVKRTGEKVFLECVQDMDHENMFWYRQDPGLGLRLIYFSYDVKMKEKGDIPEGYSVSREKKERFSLILESASTNQTSMYLCASTQRRWGEKNFGPGTRLTVT.

This clone came up once. The rearrangement joins TRBV30 to TRBJ2-7, with 9 bases aligning to TRBD2. V shed 6 bases, J shed 6 bases, and the junction held 15 bases outside the gene matches. CDR3 length: 15 residues. CDR1 is GTSNPN, CDR2 SVGIG, per germline (reference sequence). CDR3 sequence: CACIGGPSGASEQYF. The CDR3 coding sequence is TGTGCCTGTATAGGGGGTCCTAGCGGGGCCTCCGAGCAGTACTTC.

This chain links TRBV29-1 with TRBJ2-2; 14 positions agree with TRBD2. Germline V gives CDR1 SQVTM, CDR2 ANQGSEA. The CDR3 is 16 residues long. J lost 7 bases, V lost 6 bases, and 10 bases had no gene match. CDR3 residues: CSVATSGRAVGGELFF. CDR3 nucleotide sequence: TGCAGCGTCGCGACTAGCGGGAGGGCTGTTGGCGGGGAGCTGTTTTTT.

This chain connects TRBV6-5 to TRBJ1-1; a possible D gene is TRBD1 (5 bases). V lost 4 bases and J 4 bases, leaving 16 bases between the germline ends. The CDR3 has 15 residues. Germline V gene data show CDR1 as MNHEY and CDR2 as SVGAGI. DNA of the CDR3: TGTGCCAGCAGTTCTCGCCCCCAGGGATTCACTGAAGCTTTCTTT. Protein sequence: CASSSRPQGFTEAFF.

This clone was observed a few times. The V gene is TRBV4-1, the J gene TRBJ2-3, with 7 nucleotides matching TRBD2. Germline V lookup: CDR1 MGHRA, CDR2 YSYEKL. The trim removed 1 base at V and 5 bases at J, leaving 6 bases unmatched. The CDR3 totals 15 residues. The CDR3 spells CASSQAPRELDTQYF. CDR3 sequence (DNA): TGCGCCAGCAGCCAAGCTCCGCGGGAGTTAGATACGCAGTATTTT.

This sequence joins TRBV7-8 and TRBJ1-4; TRBD1 matches at 7 bases. The length of the CDR3 is 16 residues. Germline CDR1 reads SGHVS; CDR2 reads FQNEAQ. The ends lost 3 bases at V and 1 base at J; junction bases unmatched: 5. This chain's CDR3 is CASSFTQGLTNEKLFF. CDR3 nucleotide sequence: TGTGCCAGCAGCTTCACACAGGGGTTAACTAATGAAAAACTGTTTTTT. The full variable domain, completed using reference TRBV7-8 and TRBJ1-4, is GAGVSQSPRYKVAKRGQDVALRCDPISGHVSLFWYQQALGQGPEFLTYFQNEAQLDKSGLPSDRFFAERPEGSVSTLKIQRTQQEDSAVYLCASSFTQGLTNEKLFFGSGTQLSVL.

The chain uses TRBV2 and TRBJ1-5, with 8 bases lining up with TRBD1. Unmatched junction bases numbered 10, after V lost 11 bases and J lost 1 base. This CDR3 spans 15 amino acids. CDR1 and CDR2 from the germline V gene are SNHLY and FYNNEI. The CDR3: CASRGQGKSNQPQHF. The CDR3 region has the DNA TGTGCCTCCCGAGGACAGGGTAAAAGCAATCAGCCCCAGCATTTT.

The rearrangement links TRBV4-1 to TRBJ1-2; TRBD1 might be the D (5 bases). Trimming removed 1 base at V and 3 bases at J, with 12 bases between. The CDR3 totals 15 residues. CDR1 is MGHRA, CDR2 YSYEKL, per germline. Here the CDR3 reads CASSQAGTVYYGYTF. The CDR3, as DNA: TGCGCCAGCAGCCAAGCCGGGACCGTGTACTATGGCTACACCTTC.

V gene TRBV18 combines with J gene TRBJ2-2; no reliable D call. Looked up from germline, CDR1 is KGHSH and CDR2 is LQKENI. V was clipped by 0 bases and J by 4 bases, with 6 bases between them. CDR3 length equals 14 residues. The CDR3 loop is CASSPPRATGELFF. The CDR3 nucleotides are TGTGCCAGCTCACCACCCCGGGCCACCGGGGAGCTGTTTTTT.

This sequence joins TRBV10-2 and TRBJ2-7; D might be TRBD2 (6 bases). V was shortened by 8 bases and J by 2 bases, with 13 bases between the two germline ends. The germline V gene encodes CDR1 WSHSY and CDR2 SAAADI. The length of the CDR3 is 13 residues. The CDR3 coding sequence is TGCGCCAGCTGGTCTAGCGCAACCTACGAGCAGTACTTC. Its translation is CASWSSATYEQYF.

The chain is built from TRBV28 and TRBJ2-2; D may be TRBD2 (5 bases). V was clipped by 1 base and J by 5 bases, with 8 bases between them. Germline V gives CDR1 MDHEN, CDR2 SYDVKM. The CDR3 is made up of 14 amino acids. This chain's CDR3 is CASSLSWETGELFF. The CDR3 nucleotides are TGTGCCAGCAGTTTATCGTGGGAGACCGGGGAGCTGTTTTTT. The full variable domain, rest sourced from reference TRBV28 and TRBJ2-2, is DVKVTQSSRYLVKRTGEKVFLECVQDMDHENMFWYRQDPGLGLRLIYFSYDVKMKEKGDIPEGYSVSREKKERFSLILESASTNQTSMYLCASSLSWETGELFFGEGSRLTVL.

The chain links TRBV28 to TRBJ1-2; 8 positions agree with TRBD1. The CDR3 is made up of 13 amino acids. The ends lost 5 bases at V and 7 bases at J; junction bases unmatched: 6. Germline CDR1 reads MDHEN; CDR2 reads SYDVKM. CDR3 amino acids: CASSRTGSPGYTF. CDR3 coding DNA: TGTGCCAGCAGTCGGACAGGGTCTCCTGGCTACACCTTC.